The 10 T cell receptor beta chains reported below all come from one sample, sequenced in a study of blood T cell repertoires in COVID-19. The repertoire was sequenced with immunoSEQ multiplex PCR; TCRdb's copy has only in-frame clones and lacks some. The table has tens of thousands of clones, roughly nine tenths seen once; the top ten hold 5.2%. What was sequenced was peripheral blood. The source of these receptors is a man aged 60-69 years with COVID-19, enrolled during active disease.

V is TRBV7-2 and J is TRBJ2-1, with D maybe TRBD1 (6 bases). CDR1 SGHTA and CDR2 FQGNSA come from the germline V gene. The CDR3 length is 15 residues. Trimming shortened V by 2 bases and J by 2 bases, and 10 bases separated the two germline ends. CDR3 residues: CASSLSRGTYNEQFF. The CDR3 bases are TGTGCCAGCAGCTTAAGCAGGGGTACCTACAATGAGCAGTTCTTC.

The genes are TRBV6-6 and TRBJ2-7; D perhaps matches TRBD1 (5 bases). Looked up from germline, CDR1 is MNHNY and CDR2 is SVGAGI (reference sequence). V dropped 2 bases and J dropped 1 base, with 9 bases sitting between them. The CDR3 runs 14 residues. CDR3 amino acids: CASSYQGASYEQYF. The CDR3 DNA reads TGTGCCAGCAGTTACCAAGGGGCTTCCTACGAGCAGTACTTC.

This chain uses TRBV20-1 with TRBJ1-1; D unresolved. V was cut by 3 bases and J by 4 bases, with 6 bases left in between. In germline, CDR1 is DFQATT, CDR2 SNEGSKA (reference sequence). The CDR3 has 11 residues. The CDR3 spells CSASPVTEAFF. The CDR3 DNA follows: TGCAGTGCTAGCCCCGTCACTGAAGCTTTCTTT.

V usage is TRBV19 and J usage is TRBJ1-1; 7 bases match TRBD1. Trimming took 4 bases from V and 7 from J; bases not matched to a gene: 12. The CDR3 has 15 amino acids. The V gene's germline CDR1 is LNHDA and CDR2 SQIVND (reference sequence). In DNA form, the CDR3 reads TGTGCCAGTAGTAGAACTACTTACGGACAGGATGAAGCTTTCTTT. Translating it yields CASSRTTYGQDEAFF. Based on the CDR3 plus reference TRBV19 and TRBJ1-1, the full variable domain is DGGITQSPKYLFRKEGQNVTLSCEQNLNHDAMYWYRQDPGQGLRLIYYSQIVNDFQKGDIAEGYSVSREKKESFPLTVTSAQKNPTAFYLCASSRTTYGQDEAFFGQGTRLTVV.

This clone came up once. The rearrangement links TRBV16 to TRBJ1-5; 7 positions match TRBD1. J was trimmed by 11 bases and V by 3 bases; bases with no gene match: 13. The CDR3 loop spans 15 amino acids. The germline CDR1 and CDR2 sequences are KGHSY and FQNENV. CDR3 in DNA: TGTGCCAGCAGCCAGGGATTGGGACAGTCCTGGGCCCAGCATTTT. It codes for CASSQGLGQSWAQHF.

The rearrangement uses TRBV29-1 and TRBJ2-1; D may be TRBD2 (6 bases). Per germline, CDR1 SQVTM and CDR2 ANQGSEA. V lost 3 bases and J lost 0, with 9 bases in between. This CDR3 has 14 residues. This CDR3 is CSVDLAYSYNEQFF. DNA of the CDR3: TGCAGCGTTGATCTAGCGTACTCCTACAATGAGCAGTTCTTC.

The chain couples TRBV4-3 to TRBJ2-5, with 10 bases fitting TRBD2. The CDR3 runs 16 residues. V lost 0 bases and J lost 1; bases outside the gene matches: 2. The germline gives CDR1 LGHNA, CDR2 YSLEER. CDR3 loop: CASSQELAGIQETQYF. In DNA form, the CDR3 reads TGCGCCAGCAGCCAAGAACTAGCGGGAATCCAAGAGACCCAGTACTTC.

This rearrangement joins TRBV6-5 to TRBJ2-7, with 7 nucleotides matching TRBD1. The CDR3 is made up of 14 amino acids. CDR1 and CDR2 from the germline V gene are MNHEY and SVGAGI. Trimming cost V 8 bases and J 2 bases; bases outside gene matches: 9. CDR3 amino acids: CASHLMTGTYEQYF. CDR3 sequence (DNA): TGTGCCAGCCATCTTATGACAGGGACCTACGAGCAGTACTTC.

The gene calls are TRBV5-1 and TRBJ1-3, with D hard to call. The CDR3 loop spans 14 amino acids. The ends were cut back, 4 bases at V and 2 bases at J, with 10 bases in the middle. CDR1 is SGHRS and CDR2 is YFSETQ in the germline V gene. The CDR3 region is CASSPVGPGNTIYF. The CDR3 nucleotides read TGCGCCAGCAGCCCCGTGGGCCCTGGAAACACCATATATTTT.

V usage is TRBV30 and J usage is TRBJ1-4, with 7 bases matching TRBD1. The germline gives CDR1 GTSNPN, CDR2 SVGIG (reference sequence). The ends lost 0 bases at V and 4 bases at J; junction bases unmatched: 11. The CDR3 spans 17 residues. CDR3 DNA sequence: TGTGCCTGGAGTGTACGGTTTGGGACAGCCCTTAATGAAAAACTGTTTTTT. This gives the protein CAWSVRFGTALNEKLFF.